Presented here are 29 T cell receptor beta chains from one specimen sequenced in a study of T-cell reconstitution after alpha-beta-depleted transplantation in children. TCRbeta library preparation incorporated unique molecular identifiers. TCRdb re-called the PCR reads through MiXCR, storing one row per CDR3 protein. The sample gives approximately 240,000 distinct CDR3 sequences, 9.7% of which show up once; 5% to 6% is in the top ten. Sequencing was performed on PBMCs from the stem cell graft donor, taken from the stem cell graft. The receptors were gathered from a human donor who donated a stem cell graft to a child with SCID.

This clonotype was observed many times. Here the CDR3 reads CAISDSREGNTEAFF. In DNA, the CDR3 is TGTGCCATCAGTGACTCCAGGGAGGGGAACACTGAAGCTTTCTTT. V gene TRBV10-3 combines with J gene TRBJ1-1, with a weak D call TRBD1 (5 bases). Trimming took off 3 bases at V and 1 base at J, with 12 bases between the two ends. CDR1 is ENHRY and CDR2 is SYGVKD in the germline V gene. This CDR3 is 15 amino acids long.

This clonotype was observed at least ten times. The chain combines TRBV5-6 with TRBJ1-2; D gene unclear. The germline CDR1 and CDR2 sequences are SGHDT and YYEEEE. Trimming pared 3 bases from V and 0 bases from J, leaving 12 bases between. The CDR3 runs 15 residues. The DNA of the CDR3 is TGTGCCAGCAGCTCTACAGCCTCCTCTAACTATGGCTACACCTTC. Translating gives CASSSTASSNYGYTF.

This clonotype has a count of ten or more. The rearrangement uses TRBV5-1 and TRBJ2-1; D is possibly TRBD2 (7 bases). Germline CDR1 is SGHRS and CDR2 is YFSETQ. The CDR3 totals 14 residues. The V gene lost 4 bases and the J gene lost 7 bases, with 15 bases spanning the gap. The CDR3 nucleotides read TGCGCCAGCAGCGAGACGGGGGGCGGGAATGAGCAGTTCTTC. The encoded protein is CASSETGGGNEQFF.

This clonotype was observed many times. This chain uses TRBV21-1 with TRBJ1-5; whether TRBD1, the table's D call, matches the DNA was not checked. TRBV21-1 is listed as a pseudogene. CDR3 length equals 17 residues. The CDR3 DNA sequence: TGTGCCAGCAGCAAAGCGCGGGACAGAGATAGCAATCAGCCCCAGCATTTT. This translates into CASSKARDRDSNQPQHF.

This clonotype was seen repeatedly, ten times or more. The chain is built from TRBV6-6 and TRBJ1-5; the D gene is possibly TRBD1 (6 bases). Germline V CDR1 and CDR2: MNHNY, SVGAGI (reference sequence). CDR3 size: 13 residues. In nucleotides, the CDR3 is TGTGCTACAAACAGGGTGGGCAATCAGCCCCAGCATTTT. This codes for CATNRVGNQPQHF.

In this sample, this clonotype turned up many times. This chain uses TRBV7-2 with TRBJ2-1, with D perhaps matching TRBD2 (6 bases). The V gene lost 7 bases and the J gene lost 2 bases, with 18 bases spanning the gap. This CDR3 comprises 16 residues. Germline V CDR1 and CDR2: SGHTA, FQGNSA. The CDR3 reads CASTSPRGSPYNEQFF. CDR3 DNA sequence: TGTGCCAGCACCTCCCCACGGGGGTCACCCTACAATGAGCAGTTCTTC. Full variable domain (rest looked up from reference TRBV7-2 and TRBJ2-1): GAGVSQSPSNKVTEKGKDVELRCDPISGHTALYWYRQSLGQGLEFLIYFQGNSAPDKSGLPSDRFSAERTGGSVSTLTIQRTQQEDSAVYLCASTSPRGSPYNEQFFGPGTRLTVL.

This clonotype has ten or more counts. CDR3 nucleotide sequence: TGTGCCAGCAGTCCCTCCCGAGGAGAGAAGTACTATGGCTACACCTTC. This sequence encodes CASSPSRGEKYYGYTF. This chain connects TRBV27 to TRBJ1-2; D not certain. CDR1 is MNHEY and CDR2 is SMNVEV in the germline V gene (reference sequence). The V and J ends lost 5 bases and 3 bases respectively, with 19 bases between them. The CDR3 is 16 amino acids.

This clonotype has at least ten counts. This chain uses TRBV20-1 with TRBJ2-3; 9 bases are a match to TRBD1. The length of the CDR3 is 15 residues. Germline V gene data show CDR1 as DFQATT and CDR2 as SNEGSKA (reference sequence). V was clipped by 0 bases and J by 1 base; unmatched bases: 2. DNA of the CDR3: TGCAGTGCTAGAGACCACAGGGGGCGCACAGATACGCAGTATTTT. As protein: CSARDHRGRTDTQYF.

This clonotype was detected only a few times. The rearrangement joins TRBV7-2 to TRBJ1-2; D gene ambiguous. V lost 5 bases and J lost 1, with 11 bases in between. The CDR3 sequence is 14 residues long. Germline CDR1 and CDR2: SGHTA and FQGNSA. Here the CDR3 DNA reads TGTGCCAGCAGCGCCCTGCGGGATAACTATGGCTACACCTTC. Protein sequence: CASSALRDNYGYTF.

This clonotype was detected many times. This chain joins TRBV19 and TRBJ1-1; D is ambiguous. Trimming pared 6 bases from V and 4 bases from J, leaving 18 bases between. The CDR3 is 15 amino acids. Germline values: CDR1 LNHDA, CDR2 SQIVND (reference sequence). The CDR3 DNA follows: TGTGCCAGTAGCCATCCCCGGAGCCGCGGCACTGAAGCTTTCTTT. Translated: CASSHPRSRGTEAFF.

The chain combines TRBV2 with TRBJ2-1; 9 bases fit TRBD1. Germline V CDR1 and CDR2: SNHLY, FYNNEI. The CDR3 consists of 17 residues. The V segment lost 5 bases and the J segment 6 bases; nucleotides outside the gene matches: 14. In nucleotides, the CDR3 is TGTGCCAGCAGTCCACCAAAGGGACAGGGATTCTCCAATGAGCAGTTCTTC. It encodes CASSPPKGQGFSNEQFF.

This clonotype occurred many times. The V gene is TRBV12-3 or TRBV12-4, the J gene TRBJ2-5; D unresolved. The CDR3 loop spans 15 amino acids. Between the trimmed V and J ends, which lost 4 bases and 1 base, there was a span of 13 bases. The CDR3 DNA reads TGTGCCAGCAGTTCGGTTGGTGTGGGCCAAGAGACCCAGTACTTC. This encodes CASSSVGVGQETQYF.

This clonotype has a single count. A much bigger clone sits one base away, suggesting this may be a read error. Here the CDR3 reads CASRYRAAQETQYF. DNA of the CDR3: TGTGCCAGCAGATACAGGGCCGCTCAAGAGACCCAGTACTTC. The chain links TRBV12-3 or TRBV12-4 to TRBJ2-5; a possible D gene is TRBD1 (6 bases). Trimming removed 6 bases at V and 2 bases at J, with 13 bases between. This CDR3 is 14 amino acids long.

Ten or more counts support this clonotype. This chain links TRBV7-2 with TRBJ2-1, with 7 nucleotides matching TRBD2. The CDR3 consists of 16 residues. Germline V gene sequence: CDR1 SGHTA, CDR2 FQGNSA. V lost 5 bases, J lost 4 bases, and 11 bases stayed unmatched. CDR3 sequence (DNA): TGTGCCAGCAGCGAGCTTGGCGGGGGACGTTACAATGAGCAGTTCTTC. Its translation is CASSELGGGRYNEQFF.

This clonotype was picked up many times. The rearrangement links TRBV6-1 to TRBJ1-3; D is ambiguous. Germline V gene lookup returns CDR1 MNHNS and CDR2 SASEGT. V lost 8 bases to trimming and J lost 0 bases, with 11 bases between them. The CDR3 has 14 residues. The chain's CDR3 is CASSAGDSGNTIYF. CDR3 coding DNA: TGTGCCAGCTCGGCGGGAGACTCTGGAAACACCATATATTTT.

This clonotype came up many times. The chain combines TRBV10-3 with TRBJ2-1, with TRBD1 matching 9 bases. This CDR3 has 13 amino acids. J was trimmed by 5 bases and V by 8 bases; bases with no gene match: 4. The germline V gene encodes CDR1 ENHRY and CDR2 SYGVKD. The CDR3 protein is CAILRTGDNEQFF. The CDR3 region has the DNA TGTGCCATCCTCAGGACAGGGGACAATGAGCAGTTCTTC.

This clonotype has at least ten counts. This chain uses TRBV5-1 with TRBJ2-7; maybe TRBD1 (5 bases). Germline V lookup: CDR1 SGHRS, CDR2 YFSETQ. Trimming removed 1 base at V and 7 bases at J, with 15 bases between. This CDR3 has 14 residues. This CDR3 is CASSLFGERGEQYF. In nucleotides, the CDR3 is TGCGCCAGCAGCTTGTTCGGCGAAAGGGGTGAGCAGTACTTC.

This clonotype was found many times. The V gene is TRBV7-9, the J gene TRBJ1-1; D gene unclear. There are 14 residues in the CDR3. V shed 1 base and J shed 1 base, with 7 bases lying between them. Germline CDR1 SEHNR, CDR2 FQNEAQ (reference sequence). CDR3 sequence (DNA): TGTGCCAGCAGCTTAGGGATCGGGAACACTGAAGCTTTCTTT. It encodes CASSLGIGNTEAFF.

This clonotype was seen at least ten times. CDR3 protein: CASSHRGGEQFF. The CDR3 bases are TGTGCCAGCAGTCACAGGGGTGGTGAGCAGTTCTTC. The chain uses TRBV6-2 or TRBV6-3 and TRBJ2-1; 7 bases match TRBD1. V lost 5 bases to trimming and J lost 9 bases; unmatched junction nucleotides: 4. This CDR3 is built from 12 residues. CDR1 and CDR2 (germline): MNHEY, SVGEGT.

At least ten counts were recorded for this clonotype. The chain links TRBV20-1 to TRBJ1-1; the D is unclear. Germline CDR1 DFQATT, CDR2 SNEGSKA (reference sequence). The CDR3 extends over 12 amino acids. Deletions cut 5 bases from V and 3 bases from J, with 10 bases between. The CDR3 nucleotides read TGCAGTGCTGCCACCCGGGACACTGAAGCTTTCTTT. Its translation is CSAATRDTEAFF.

This clonotype was detected ten times or more. The V gene is TRBV2, the J gene TRBJ2-7; a weak D match, TRBD2 (5 bases). The ends were cut back, 8 bases at V and 3 bases at J, with 17 bases in the middle. Germline V gene sequence: CDR1 SNHLY, CDR2 FYNNEI. The CDR3 contains 14 residues. CDR3 in DNA: TGTGCCAGCGTGGATCCCGGGGATTACTACGAGCAGTACTTC. This sequence encodes CASVDPGDYYEQYF.

This clonotype was seen repeatedly, ten times or more. The V call is TRBV5-1, the J call TRBJ2-2; D is unresolved. Trimming shortened V by 4 bases and J by 4 bases, and 11 bases separated the two germline ends. The CDR3 loop spans 14 amino acids. Germline loops: CDR1 SGHRS, CDR2 YFSETQ. The CDR3 loop is CASSARSTTGELFF. The DNA of the CDR3 is TGCGCCAGCAGCGCCCGAAGTACCACCGGGGAGCTGTTTTTT.

This clonotype was seen at least ten times. This chain connects TRBV6-6 to TRBJ1-1; 7 bases match TRBD1. This CDR3 spans 12 amino acids. CDR1 is MNHNY and CDR2 is SVGAGI in the germline V gene (reference sequence). With 6 bases clipped from V and 7 bases from J, the junction kept 5 bases outside the gene matches. The DNA of the CDR3 is TGTGCCAGCAGCCCCCAGGGGGGTGAAGCTTTCTTT. This gives the protein CASSPQGGEAFF.

This clonotype occurred many times. The J gene is TRBJ2-5, the V gene TRBV5-6, with TRBD1 as a possible D gene (6 bases). This CDR3 contains 14 residues. The V gene's germline CDR1 is SGHDT and CDR2 YYEEEE. The V and J ends lost 2 bases and 7 bases respectively, with 15 bases between them. CDR3 DNA sequence: TGTGCCAGCAGCTTACTATCAGGGGTGGTGACCCAGTACTTC. Translation: CASSLLSGVVTQYF.

The sample holds a few counts of this clonotype. V is TRBV5-1 and J is TRBJ1-5; 8 nucleotides agree with TRBD1. This CDR3 is 14 amino acids long. V trimming: 4 bases; J trimming: 4 bases; junction bases outside the gene matches: 4. Germline V gene data show CDR1 as SGHRS and CDR2 as YFSETQ. CDR3 in DNA: TGCGCCAGCAGCCTAACAGGGGGTAATCAGCCCCAGCATTTT. This gives the protein CASSLTGGNQPQHF.

This clonotype was counted at least ten times. V is TRBV20-1 and J is TRBJ2-5; D remains ambiguous. The CDR3 length is 14 residues. Germline CDR1 DFQATT, CDR2 SNEGSKA (reference sequence). V lost 4 bases, J lost 5 bases, and 17 bases lay in between. The CDR3 region is CSATLSQVQETQYF. DNA of the CDR3: TGCAGTGCTACCCTGTCCCAGGTTCAGGAGACCCAGTACTTC.

A few counts support this clonotype. This chain joins TRBV2 and TRBJ2-2, with D unresolved. This CDR3 comprises 14 residues. Trimming left V 6 bases short and J 0 bases short, with 8 bases between. Germline CDR1 and CDR2: SNHLY and FYNNEI. The CDR3: CASRQQANTGELFF. CDR3 nucleotide sequence: TGTGCCAGCAGACAGCAGGCGAACACCGGGGAGCTGTTTTTT.

The rearrangement links TRBV4-2 to TRBJ2-1; D may be TRBD1 or TRBD2 (5 bases each). Between the trimmed V and J ends, which lost 0 bases and 5 bases, there was a span of 17 bases. There are 17 residues in the CDR3. Germline lookup yields CDR1 LGHNA and CDR2 YNFKEQ. CDR3 nucleotide sequence: TGTGCCAGCAGCCAAGATAACACGGTTGGGGGTCACAATGAGCAGTTCTTC. It encodes CASSQDNTVGGHNEQFF.

This clonotype was counted only a few times. The rearrangement joins TRBV6-5 to TRBJ2-2; D possibly corresponds to TRBD2 (5 bases). Germline lookup yields CDR1 MNHEY and CDR2 SVGAGI. Trimming removed 1 base from V and 7 bases from J, with 10 bases in between. This CDR3 contains 14 residues. The CDR3 bases are TGTGCCAGCAGTTACTTCGGGATCGGCGGGGAGCTGTTTTTT. This encodes CASSYFGIGGELFF.